The 29 T cell receptor beta chains given below trace back to one sample, sequenced in a study of human T cells and chemical hapten exposure. Described time point: patch test 1, 2 weeks after DPC sensitization. Treatment in this sample: therapeutic diphenylcyclopropenone sensitization with weekly scalp DPC. TCRdb processed the RACE reads anew with MiXCR; each CDR3 protein has one entry. Among about 340,000 distinct CDR3 sequences listed, under 8% were seen once. The sample here was whole blood, taken in connection with sensitization to the hapten diphenylcyclopropenone (DPC). The receptor set was obtained from a young woman with alopecia areata. Some clones in this sample may be carry-over from other donors' samples.

In its sample, this clonotype was seen many times. J is TRBJ2-6 and V is TRBV10-3, with D possibly being TRBD1 (5 bases). Germline CDR1 is ENHRY and CDR2 is SYGVKD. The CDR3 covers 15 residues. With 6 bases removed from V and 2 bases from J, the gap between germline ends came to 11 bases. The CDR3 spells CAISDPQAGANVLTF. The DNA for the CDR3 is TGTGCCATCAGCGACCCACAGGCTGGGGCCAACGTCCTGACTTTC.

There are a few counts of this clonotype. This chain uses TRBV4-1 with TRBJ2-7, with D possibly matching TRBD1 (5 bases). The CDR3 sequence is 14 residues long. In germline, CDR1 is MGHRA, CDR2 YSYEKL. V was clipped by 1 base and J by 5 bases, with 12 bases between them. For the CDR3, the DNA is TGCGCCAGCAGCCAAGTGGCAGGGAAAAACGAGCAGTACTTC. Residues: CASSQVAGKNEQYF.

This clonotype has ten or more counts. The J gene is TRBJ1-4, the V gene TRBV2; TRBD1 matches 7 bases. This CDR3 spans 14 amino acids. The germline V gene has CDR1 SNHLY and CDR2 FYNNEI. V shed 1 base, J shed 7 bases, and the junction held 3 bases outside the gene matches. CDR3 sequence reads: CASSEEGAGEKLFF. The CDR3 bases are TGTGCCAGCAGTGAAGAGGGGGCCGGTGAAAAACTGTTTTTT.

This clonotype was seen more than once but under ten times. Written as DNA, the CDR3 is TGTGCCAGCTCACCGAGAGGGACTGGGCCAGATACGCAGTATTTT. Protein product: CASSPRGTGPDTQYF. The J gene is TRBJ2-3, the V gene TRBV18, with D possibly being TRBD2 (6 bases). CDR1 KGHSH and CDR2 LQKENI come from the germline V gene. The CDR3 loop spans 15 amino acids. V gave up 3 bases and J gave up 4 bases, with 14 bases separating them.

The V and J genes are TRBV2 and TRBJ2-3; 8 bases map to TRBD1. After removal of 2 bases from V and 5 bases from J, the junction contained 12 bases not matched to a gene. Germline CDR1 SNHLY, CDR2 FYNNEI. The length of the CDR3 is 17 residues. The CDR3 loop is CASSESGAGGRQDTQYF. Written as DNA, the CDR3 is TGTGCCAGCAGTGAATCCGGGGCAGGGGGCCGTCAAGATACGCAGTATTTT.

This clonotype was seen a few times. The gene calls are TRBV12-5 and TRBJ1-6, with 9 positions matching TRBD1. Germline values: CDR1 LGHNT, CDR2 FRNRAP. This CDR3 comprises 15 residues. J gave up 10 bases and V 4 bases, and 8 bases lay outside the gene matches. CDR3 sequence (DNA): TGTGCTAGTGGTTCCACAGGGGGCGCAAGATCACCCCTCCACTTT. Translation: CASGSTGGARSPLHF.

This CDR3 is CSVDAGTDYYEQYF. CDR3 DNA: TGCAGCGTTGATGCCGGGACAGATTACTACGAGCAGTACTTC. The J gene is TRBJ2-7, the V gene TRBV29-1; TRBD1 agrees at 7 bases. The ends lost 3 bases at V and 3 bases at J; junction bases unmatched: 8. The V gene's germline CDR1 is SQVTM and CDR2 ANQGSEA. The CDR3 runs to 14 residues.

V usage is TRBV5-1 and J usage is TRBJ1-6, with D maybe TRBD1 (5 bases). V was clipped by 0 bases and J by 6 bases, with 10 bases between them. This CDR3 is built from 15 residues. In germline, CDR1 is SGHRS, CDR2 YFSETQ. The CDR3 protein is CASSLAQGVNSPLHF. The CDR3 region has the DNA TGCGCCAGCAGCTTGGCCCAAGGGGTTAATTCACCCCTCCACTTT.

This clonotype was observed at least ten times. CDR3 loop: CASQRDRSNEKLFF. In DNA form, the CDR3 reads TGTGCCAGCCAGCGGGACAGGTCAAATGAAAAACTGTTTTTT. J is TRBJ1-4 and V is TRBV7-9; 8 positions agree with TRBD1. This CDR3 contains 14 residues. Germline V gene lookup returns CDR1 SEHNR and CDR2 FQNEAQ (reference sequence). The trim removed 8 bases at V and 5 bases at J, leaving 7 bases unmatched.

Concerning this clonotype: One junction end does not reproduce the germline sequence, and a read error may be involved. The CDR3 DNA is TGTGCCAGCAGCTTAGGGGCGACTCAGGACTTC. The encoded protein is CASSLGATQDF. The chain is built from TRBV7-6 and TRBJ2-5; D gene uncertain. This CDR3 comprises 11 residues. CDR1 is SGHVS and CDR2 is FNYEAQ in the germline V gene.

This clonotype was seen more than once but under ten times. The gene calls are TRBV24-1 and TRBJ1-3; no clear D gene. Germline V CDR1 and CDR2: KGHDR, SFDVKD. The CDR3 is 14 residues long. The germline V and J ends were trimmed by 3 bases and 4 bases, with 9 bases remaining between them. CDR3 in amino acids: CATSDHGRGNTIYF. Here the CDR3 DNA reads TGTGCCACCAGTGATCACGGCCGAGGAAACACCATATATTTT.

This clonotype was counted at least ten times. The chain links TRBV28 to TRBJ1-2, with D perhaps matching TRBD1 (6 bases). V was cut by 3 bases and J by 5 bases, with 13 bases left in between. The CDR3 has 14 amino acids. CDR1 MDHEN and CDR2 SYDVKM come from the germline V gene. The CDR3 coding sequence is TGTGCCAGCAGTTTTGGGGGCGCAGGTTATGGCTACACCTTC. Translated, it gives CASSFGGAGYGYTF.

This clonotype was detected ten times or more. The chain joins TRBV14 to TRBJ2-6; TRBD1 is a possible D gene (6 bases). The V gene lost 3 bases and the J gene lost 3 bases, with 18 bases spanning the gap. The germline V gene has CDR1 SGHDN and CDR2 FVKESK. There are 18 residues in the CDR3. CDR3: CASSQNRGSEVGANVLTF. In DNA, the CDR3 is TGTGCCAGCAGCCAGAATAGGGGGTCGGAGGTTGGGGCCAACGTCCTGACTTTC. Variable domain in full (rest from reference TRBV14 and TRBJ2-6): EAGVTQFPSHSVIEKGQTVTLRCDPISGHDNLYWYRRVMGKEIKFLLHFVKESKQDESGMPNNRFLAERTGGTYSTLKVQPAELEDSGVYFCASSQNRGSEVGANVLTFGAGSRLTVL.

The chain recombines TRBV4-2 with TRBJ1-4; no definite D call. This CDR3 is 17 amino acids long. Per germline, CDR1 LGHNA and CDR2 YNFKEQ. V lost 0 bases and J 0 bases, leaving 11 bases between the germline ends. CDR3 coding DNA: TGTGCCAGCAGCCAAGATGCAGAGGGTACAACTAATGAAAAACTGTTTTTT. This gives the protein CASSQDAEGTTNEKLFF.

This clonotype has more than one count but fewer than ten. The J gene is TRBJ1-6, the V gene TRBV28; a weak D match, TRBD1 (5 bases). Germline assignment: CDR1 MDHEN and CDR2 SYDVKM. The CDR3 has 17 amino acids. Between the trimmed V and J ends, which lost 5 bases and 4 bases, there was a span of 18 bases. CDR3 amino acids: CASSLPGGVSYNSPLHF. CDR3 in DNA: TGTGCCAGCAGTCTCCCTGGGGGGGTCTCTTATAATTCACCCCTCCACTTT. Full variable domain (rest looked up from reference TRBV28 and TRBJ1-6): DVKVTQSSRYLVKRTGEKVFLECVQDMDHENMFWYRQDPGLGLRLIYFSYDVKMKEKGDIPEGYSVSREKKERFSLILESASTNQTSMYLCASSLPGGVSYNSPLHFGNGTRLTVT.

The J gene is TRBJ2-2, the V gene TRBV21-1. TRBV21-1 is a known pseudogene. CDR3 length: 11 amino acids. The CDR3 is CAASKTGELFF. Written as DNA, the CDR3 is TGTGCCGCCTCTAAAACCGGGGAGCTGTTTTTT.

V gene TRBV6-2 or TRBV6-3 combines with J gene TRBJ1-1, with TRBD1 as a possible D gene (5 bases). In germline, CDR1 is MNHEY, CDR2 SVGEGT. V shed 3 bases and J shed 0 bases, with 8 bases lying between them. The CDR3 spans 14 residues. The CDR3 spells CASSYGGMNTEAFF. The CDR3 coding sequence is TGTGCCAGCAGTTATGGGGGGATGAACACTGAAGCTTTCTTT.

This clonotype was counted only a few times. This sequence joins TRBV3-1 and TRBJ2-2; 13 nucleotides align to TRBD2. Unmatched junction bases numbered 4, after V lost 4 bases and J lost 5 bases. Germline values: CDR1 LGHDT, CDR2 YNNKEL (reference sequence). The CDR3 is 16 residues long. The CDR3 DNA sequence: TGTGCCAGCAGCCTTGGACTAGCGGGGGTAACCGGGGAGCTGTTTTTT. Amino acid sequence: CASSLGLAGVTGELFF.

CDR3 loop: CASSLAGTSGRTQYF. The CDR3 nucleotides are TGCGCCAGCAGCTTGGCCGGGACTAGCGGACGTACGCAGTATTTT. This chain joins TRBV5-1 and TRBJ2-3; 11 bases match TRBD2. Per germline, CDR1 SGHRS and CDR2 YFSETQ. This CDR3 is 15 amino acids long. With V trimmed by 0 bases and J by 8 bases, 5 bases remained unmatched.

This clonotype has a handful of counts. The V gene is TRBV10-3, the J gene TRBJ2-3; 14 nucleotides align to TRBD2. The J segment lost 1 base and the V segment lost 4 bases, leaving 4 bases of the junction unmatched. Germline assignment: CDR1 ENHRY and CDR2 SYGVKD. This CDR3 contains 17 residues. DNA for the CDR3: TGTGCCATCAGTGGACTAGCGGGGGGGGTAGGCACAGATACGCAGTATTTT. It yields the protein CAISGLAGGVGTDTQYF.

This clonotype was observed a handful of times. J is TRBJ2-7 and V is TRBV20-1; D is unclear. Looked up from germline, CDR1 is DFQATT and CDR2 is SNEGSKA (reference sequence). The CDR3 is 11 residues long. The CDR3 protein is CSLLNGYEQYF. In nucleotides, the CDR3 is TGCAGCCTATTAAACGGCTACGAGCAGTACTTC.

The chain recombines TRBV29-1 with TRBJ1-6, with no clear D. V shed 4 bases and J shed 5 bases, with 12 bases lying between them. The CDR3 covers 14 residues. Germline-derived CDR1 and CDR2 are SQVTM and ANQGSEA. CDR3 DNA sequence: TGCAGCGTTGCAGAGACGGCGAATAATTCACCCCTCCACTTT. It encodes CSVAETANNSPLHF.

This clonotype turned up a few times. V usage is TRBV6-1 and J usage is TRBJ1-6; 7 bases match TRBD1. Germline loops: CDR1 MNHNS, CDR2 SASEGT. Trimming at V came to 7 bases and at J to 7 bases, leaving 7 bases not matched to a gene. The CDR3 is 14 residues long. The chain's CDR3 is CASTERGLNSPLHF. The CDR3, as DNA: TGTGCCAGCACCGAGAGGGGGCTGAATTCACCCCTCCACTTT.

This clonotype was found a few times. V usage is TRBV27 and J usage is TRBJ2-1; D is possibly TRBD1 (5 bases). The germline gives CDR1 MNHEY, CDR2 SMNVEV (reference sequence). CDR3 length equals 15 residues. V lost 4 bases to trimming and J lost 0 bases, with 10 bases between them. The CDR3 loop reads CASSWWGSSYNEQFF. The CDR3 DNA reads TGTGCCAGCAGTTGGTGGGGCAGCTCCTACAATGAGCAGTTCTTC.

CDR3 in DNA: TGTGCCATCGGAGGGGCGCAAACCGGGGAGCTGTTTTTT. This codes for CAIGGAQTGELFF. This chain uses TRBV10-3 with TRBJ2-2, with D possibly being TRBD2 (6 bases). CDR1 ENHRY and CDR2 SYGVKD come from the germline V gene. The CDR3 has 13 amino acids. Trimming cost V 8 bases and J 5 bases, with 12 bases left between them.

This clonotype occurred a few times. This chain uses TRBV5-1 with TRBJ1-1; 8 nucleotides agree with TRBD1. CDR1 is SGHRS, CDR2 YFSETQ, per germline. V lost 0 bases to trimming and J lost 6 bases; unmatched junction nucleotides: 7. This CDR3 spans 15 amino acids. CDR3 residues: CASSLGQGNFAEAFF. For the CDR3, the DNA is TGCGCCAGCAGCTTGGGACAGGGGAATTTTGCTGAAGCTTTCTTT.

This clonotype was seen only a few times. This sequence joins TRBV5-1 and TRBJ1-4, with D possibly matching TRBD1 (5 bases). The CDR3 contains 15 residues. The V and J ends lost 5 bases and 3 bases respectively, with 14 bases between them. Per germline, CDR1 SGHRS and CDR2 YFSETQ. The CDR3 coding sequence is TGCGCCAGCAGTTGGGGCGGGGGAGCTAATGAAAAACTGTTTTTT. Amino acid sequence: CASSWGGGANEKLFF.

This clonotype was found a few times. V usage is TRBV5-1 and J usage is TRBJ1-4, with D unclear. The CDR3 is 13 amino acids. The germline gives CDR1 SGHRS, CDR2 YFSETQ. V was trimmed by 3 bases and J by 3 bases, leaving 6 bases between them. CDR3 sequence reads: CASSSGSNEKLFF. The CDR3 DNA is TGCGCCAGCAGCTCGGGCTCTAATGAAAAACTGTTTTTT. Combining the CDR3 with reference TRBV5-1 and TRBJ1-4 gives the whole variable domain KAGVTQTPRYLIKTRGQQVTLSCSPISGHRSVSWYQQTPGQGLQFLFEYFSETQRNKGNFPGRFSGRQFSNSRSEMNVSTLELGDSALYLCASSSGSNEKLFFGSGTQLSVL.

This sequence joins TRBV6-5 and TRBJ1-1, with D maybe TRBD1 (5 bases). Germline loops: CDR1 MNHEY, CDR2 SVGAGI. The CDR3 is 13 residues long. V lost 9 bases, J lost 1 base, and 12 bases lay in between. In nucleotides, the CDR3 is TGTGCCAGTCACCCCCAGGGGAACACTGAAGCTTTCTTT. This translates into CASHPQGNTEAFF.